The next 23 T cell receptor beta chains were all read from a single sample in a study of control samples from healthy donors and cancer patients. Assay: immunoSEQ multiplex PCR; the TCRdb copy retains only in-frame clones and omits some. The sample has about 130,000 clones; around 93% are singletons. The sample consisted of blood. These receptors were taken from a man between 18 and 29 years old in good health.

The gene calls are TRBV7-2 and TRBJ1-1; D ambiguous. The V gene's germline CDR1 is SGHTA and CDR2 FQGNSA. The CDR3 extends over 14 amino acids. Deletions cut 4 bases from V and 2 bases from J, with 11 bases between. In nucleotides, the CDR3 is TGTGCCAGCAGCTACCGTACAGAAAACACTGAAGCTTTCTTT. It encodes CASSYRTENTEAFF.

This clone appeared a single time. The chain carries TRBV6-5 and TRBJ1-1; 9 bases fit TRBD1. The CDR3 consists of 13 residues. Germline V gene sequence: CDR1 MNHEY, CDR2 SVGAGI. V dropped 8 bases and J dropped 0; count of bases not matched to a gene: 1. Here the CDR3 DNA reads TGTGCCAGCCGGGACAGGGTGAACACTGAAGCTTTCTTT. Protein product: CASRDRVNTEAFF.

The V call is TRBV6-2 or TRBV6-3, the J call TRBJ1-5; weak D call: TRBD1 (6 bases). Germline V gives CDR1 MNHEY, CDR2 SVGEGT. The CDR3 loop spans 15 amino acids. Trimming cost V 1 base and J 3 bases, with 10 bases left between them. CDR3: CASSYFGQINQPQHF. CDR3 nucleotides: TGTGCCAGCAGTTACTTTGGACAGATCAATCAGCCCCAGCATTTT.

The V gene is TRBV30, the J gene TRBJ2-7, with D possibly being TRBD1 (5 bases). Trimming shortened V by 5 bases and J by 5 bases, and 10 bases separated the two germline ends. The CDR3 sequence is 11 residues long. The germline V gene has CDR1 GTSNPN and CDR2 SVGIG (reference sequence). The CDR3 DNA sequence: TGTGCCTGGGGCAGGGCCAACGAGCAGTACTTC. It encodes CAWGRANEQYF.

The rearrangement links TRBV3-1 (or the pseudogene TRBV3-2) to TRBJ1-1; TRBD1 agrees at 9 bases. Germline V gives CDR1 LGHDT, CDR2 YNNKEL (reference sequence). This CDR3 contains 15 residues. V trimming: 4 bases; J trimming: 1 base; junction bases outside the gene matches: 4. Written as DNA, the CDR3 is TGTGCCAGCAGCCTTGGACAGGGGAGGAACACTGAAGCTTTCTTT. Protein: CASSLGQGRNTEAFF.

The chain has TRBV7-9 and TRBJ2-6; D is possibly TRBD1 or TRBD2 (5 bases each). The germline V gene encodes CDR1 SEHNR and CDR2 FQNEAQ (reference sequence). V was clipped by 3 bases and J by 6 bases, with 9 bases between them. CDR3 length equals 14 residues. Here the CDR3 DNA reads TGTGCCAGCAGCTTGGGGGTCTCGGCCAACGTCCTGACTTTC. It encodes CASSLGVSANVLTF.

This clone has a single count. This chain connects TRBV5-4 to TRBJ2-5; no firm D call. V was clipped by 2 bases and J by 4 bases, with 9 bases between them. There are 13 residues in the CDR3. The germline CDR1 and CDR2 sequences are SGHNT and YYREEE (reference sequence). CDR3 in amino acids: CASSLWSRETQYF. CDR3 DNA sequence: TGTGCCAGCAGCTTATGGTCCCGAGAGACCCAGTACTTC. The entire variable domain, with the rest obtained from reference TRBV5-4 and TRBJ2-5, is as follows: ETGVTQSPTHLIKTRGQQVTLRCSSQSGHNTVSWYQQALGQGPQFIFQYYREEENGRGNFPPRFSGLQFPNYSSELNVNALELDDSALYLCASSLWSRETQYFGPGTRLLVL.

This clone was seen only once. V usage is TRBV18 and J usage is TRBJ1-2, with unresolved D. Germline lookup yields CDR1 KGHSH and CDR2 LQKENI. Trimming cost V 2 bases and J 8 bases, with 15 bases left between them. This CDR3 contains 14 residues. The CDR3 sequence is CASSPGSEGYGYTF. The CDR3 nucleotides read TGTGCCAGCTCACCAGGGAGCGAGGGATACGGCTACACCTTC.

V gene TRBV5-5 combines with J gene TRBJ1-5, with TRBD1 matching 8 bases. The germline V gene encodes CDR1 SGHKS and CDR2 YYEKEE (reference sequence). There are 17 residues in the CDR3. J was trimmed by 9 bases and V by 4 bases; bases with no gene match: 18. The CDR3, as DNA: TGTGCCAGCAGCGATAACCCGGACAGGGAGTTTTTTCTGCCCCAGCATTTT. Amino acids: CASSDNPDREFFLPQHF.

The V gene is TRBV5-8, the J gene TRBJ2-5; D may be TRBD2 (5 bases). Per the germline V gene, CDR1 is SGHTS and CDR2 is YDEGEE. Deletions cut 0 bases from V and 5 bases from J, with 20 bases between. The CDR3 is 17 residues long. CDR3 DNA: TGTGCCAGCAGCTTGGAAGTACGGGATCTCTTCGATGAGACCCAGTACTTC. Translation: CASSLEVRDLFDETQYF.

As DNA, the CDR3 is TGTGCCAGCAGTGAGCCGGACCGAGGCACAGATACGCAGTATTTT. Its translation: CASSEPDRGTDTQYF. The J gene is TRBJ2-3, the V gene TRBV2, with D hard to call. The germline gives CDR1 SNHLY, CDR2 FYNNEI. Trimming stripped 3 bases from V and 1 base from J, with 11 bases between. The CDR3 spans 15 residues.

The CDR3 loop reads CASSQEGTAPYEQYF. CDR3 DNA sequence: TGTGCCAGCAGCCAAGAAGGCACGGCACCCTACGAGCAGTACTTC. V gene TRBV4-2 combines with J gene TRBJ2-7; the D is unclear. The CDR3 is 15 residues long. Germline V gene sequence: CDR1 LGHNA, CDR2 YNFKEQ. Trimming took off 0 bases at V and 2 bases at J, with 11 bases between the two ends.

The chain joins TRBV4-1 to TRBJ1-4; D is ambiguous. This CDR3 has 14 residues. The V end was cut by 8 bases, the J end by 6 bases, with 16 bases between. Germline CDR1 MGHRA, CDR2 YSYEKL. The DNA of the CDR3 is TGCGCCAGCCGAGTGGTCGGGGTGGATGAAAAACTGTTTTTT. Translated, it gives CASRVVGVDEKLFF.

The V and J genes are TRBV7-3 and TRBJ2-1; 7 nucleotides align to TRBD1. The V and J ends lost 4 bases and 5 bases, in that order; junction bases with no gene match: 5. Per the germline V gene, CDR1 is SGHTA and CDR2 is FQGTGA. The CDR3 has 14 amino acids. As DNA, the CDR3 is TGTGCCAGCAGCTCGACAGGGTTTGACAATGAGCAGTTCTTC. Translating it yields CASSSTGFDNEQFF.

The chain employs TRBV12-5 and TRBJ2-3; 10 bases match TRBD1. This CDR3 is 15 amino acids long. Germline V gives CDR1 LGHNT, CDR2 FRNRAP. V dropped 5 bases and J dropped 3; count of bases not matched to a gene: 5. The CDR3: CASGLGTGETDTQYF. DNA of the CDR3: TGTGCTAGTGGTCTAGGGACAGGGGAAACAGATACGCAGTATTTT.

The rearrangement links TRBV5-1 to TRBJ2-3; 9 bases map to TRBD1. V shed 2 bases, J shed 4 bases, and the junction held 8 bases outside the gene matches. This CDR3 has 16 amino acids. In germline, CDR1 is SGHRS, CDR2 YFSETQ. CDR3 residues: CASSFPGQGTADTQYF. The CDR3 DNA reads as TGCGCCAGCAGCTTTCCGGGACAGGGTACGGCAGATACGCAGTATTTT.

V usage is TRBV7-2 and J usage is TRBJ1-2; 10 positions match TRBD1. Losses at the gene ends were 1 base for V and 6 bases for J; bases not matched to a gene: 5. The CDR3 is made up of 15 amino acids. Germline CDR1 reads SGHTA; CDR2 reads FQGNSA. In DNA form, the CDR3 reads TGTGCCAGCAGCTTAGTGACAGGGGGCGCAGATGGCTACACCTTC. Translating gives CASSLVTGGADGYTF.

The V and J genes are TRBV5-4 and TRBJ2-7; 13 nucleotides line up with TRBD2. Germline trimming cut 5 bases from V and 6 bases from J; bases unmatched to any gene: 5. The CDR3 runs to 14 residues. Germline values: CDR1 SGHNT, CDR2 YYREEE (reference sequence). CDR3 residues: CASSAGTSGAEQYF. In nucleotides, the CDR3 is TGTGCCAGCAGTGCGGGGACTAGCGGGGCCGAGCAGTACTTC.

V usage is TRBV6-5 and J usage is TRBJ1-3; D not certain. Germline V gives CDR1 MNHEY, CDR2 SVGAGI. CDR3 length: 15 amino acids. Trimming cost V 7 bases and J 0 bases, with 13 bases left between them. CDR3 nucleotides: TGTGCCAGCACCCCTCAACGAACCTCTGGAAACACCATATATTTT. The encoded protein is CASTPQRTSGNTIYF.

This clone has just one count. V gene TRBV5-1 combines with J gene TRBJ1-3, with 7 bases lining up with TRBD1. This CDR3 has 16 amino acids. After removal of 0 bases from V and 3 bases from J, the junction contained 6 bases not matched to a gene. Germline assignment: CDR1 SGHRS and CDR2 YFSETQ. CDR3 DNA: TGCGCCAGCAGCTTGGCAGGGGGAGTCGGTGGAAACACCATATATTTT. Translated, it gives CASSLAGGVGGNTIYF.

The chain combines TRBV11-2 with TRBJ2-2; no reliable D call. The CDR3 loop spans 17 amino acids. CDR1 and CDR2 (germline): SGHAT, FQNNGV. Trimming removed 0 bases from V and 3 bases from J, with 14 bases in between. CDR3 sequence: CASSLDEVARDTGELFF. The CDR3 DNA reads TGTGCCAGCAGCTTAGATGAAGTGGCAAGGGACACCGGGGAGCTGTTTTTT.

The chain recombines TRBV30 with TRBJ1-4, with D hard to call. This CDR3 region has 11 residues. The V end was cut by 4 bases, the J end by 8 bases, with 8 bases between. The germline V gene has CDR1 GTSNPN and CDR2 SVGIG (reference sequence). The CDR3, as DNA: TGTGCCTGGATGTCAGAGGAAAAACTGTTTTTT. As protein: CAWMSEEKLFF.

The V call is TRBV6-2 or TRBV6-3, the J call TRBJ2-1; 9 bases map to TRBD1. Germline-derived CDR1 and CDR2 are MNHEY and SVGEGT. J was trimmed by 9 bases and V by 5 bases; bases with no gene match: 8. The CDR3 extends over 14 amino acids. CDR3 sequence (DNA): TGTGCCAGCAGTGCCGACAGGGGGTGGGTTGAGCAGTTCTTC. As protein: CASSADRGWVEQFF.